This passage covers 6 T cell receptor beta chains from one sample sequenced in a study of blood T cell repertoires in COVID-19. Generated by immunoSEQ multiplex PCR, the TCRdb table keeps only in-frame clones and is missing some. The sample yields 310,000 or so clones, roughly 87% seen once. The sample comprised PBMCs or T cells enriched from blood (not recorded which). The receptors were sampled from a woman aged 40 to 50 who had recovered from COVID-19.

The CDR3 sequence: CASSAGLYYEQYF. CDR3 DNA sequence: TGTGCCAGCTCCGCAGGACTGTACTACGAGCAGTACTTC. The chain couples TRBV18 to TRBJ2-7; a weak D match, TRBD2 (5 bases). CDR1 KGHSH and CDR2 LQKENI come from the germline V gene. Trimming left V 6 bases short and J 3 bases short, with 12 bases between. CDR3 length equals 13 residues.

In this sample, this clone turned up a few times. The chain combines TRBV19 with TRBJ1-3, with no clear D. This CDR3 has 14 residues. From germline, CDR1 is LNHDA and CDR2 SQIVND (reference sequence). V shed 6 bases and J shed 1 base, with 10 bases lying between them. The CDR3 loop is CASSYGVSGNTIYF. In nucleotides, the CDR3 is TGTGCCAGTAGCTATGGAGTTTCTGGAAACACCATATATTTT.

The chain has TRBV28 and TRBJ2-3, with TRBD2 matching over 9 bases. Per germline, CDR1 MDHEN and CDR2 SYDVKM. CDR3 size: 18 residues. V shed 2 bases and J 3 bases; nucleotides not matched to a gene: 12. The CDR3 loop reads CASSLEAGGEGWTDTQYF. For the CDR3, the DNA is TGTGCCAGCAGTTTAGAAGCGGGAGGTGAGGGGTGGACAGATACGCAGTATTTT.

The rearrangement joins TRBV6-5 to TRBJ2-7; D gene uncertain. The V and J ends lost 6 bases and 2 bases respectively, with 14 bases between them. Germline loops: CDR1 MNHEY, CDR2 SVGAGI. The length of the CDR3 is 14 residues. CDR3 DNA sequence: TGTGCCAGCAGGCCGGATTGGAGCACCTACGAGCAGTACTTC. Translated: CASRPDWSTYEQYF.

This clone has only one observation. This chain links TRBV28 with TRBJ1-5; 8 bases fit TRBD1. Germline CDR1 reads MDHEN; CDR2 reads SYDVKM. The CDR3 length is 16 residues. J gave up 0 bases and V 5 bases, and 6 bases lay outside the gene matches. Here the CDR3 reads CASSPYGQGSNQPQHF. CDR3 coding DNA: TGTGCCAGCAGTCCCTACGGACAGGGTAGCAATCAGCCCCAGCATTTT.

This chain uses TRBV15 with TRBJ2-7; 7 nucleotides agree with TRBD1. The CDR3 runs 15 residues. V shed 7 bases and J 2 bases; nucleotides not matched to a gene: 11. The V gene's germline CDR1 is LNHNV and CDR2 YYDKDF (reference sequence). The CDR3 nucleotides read TGTGCCACCAAATCAGACAGGGCGAGCCCCTACGAGCAGTACTTC. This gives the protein CATKSDRASPYEQYF.